This T cell receptor beta chain was retrieved from a study of shared clonotypes between healthy human individuals. Study overall: Researchers assigned three CD4 naive, three CD4 memory, two CD8 naive and one CD8 memory plate to each donor.

Clones were read by immunoSEQ multiplex PCR, and TCRdb kept only the in-frame ones, dropping some. Among approximately 2,000,000 clones listed, 85% to 95% were seen once. The sequence came from a man in his late teens or twenties in good health. Some clones in this sample may be carry-over from other donors' samples. What was sequenced was naive CD4+ T cells from PBMCs. Subset in this sample: CD45RA+ positively selected.

The CDR3 loop reads CASSQRDWGGFTDTQYF. The CDR3, as DNA: TGTGCCAGCAGCCAAAGGGATTGGGGAGGGTTCACGGATACGCAGTATTTT. The chain recombines TRBV4-2 with TRBJ2-3; 7 bases are shared with TRBD2. This CDR3 region has 17 residues. Per germline, CDR1 LGHNA and CDR2 YNFKEQ. V lost 2 bases, J lost 6 bases, and 14 bases stayed unmatched.